What follows are 14 T cell receptor beta chains derived from one specimen sequenced in a study of shared clonotypes between healthy human individuals. This table comes from immunoSEQ multiplex PCR, and its TCRdb copy is limited to in-frame clones, with some not included. The sample shows more than 400,000 clones, 78% of them seen only once. Sequenced material: PBMCs. All receptors derive from a woman aged 40 to 50 in good health. Some clones in this sample may be carry-over from other donors' samples.

V is TRBV19 and J is TRBJ2-1; 13 bases are a match to TRBD2. The CDR3 loop spans 16 amino acids. V was pared by 6 bases and J by 8 bases, with 10 bases of the junction left unmatched. Looked up from germline, CDR1 is LNHDA and CDR2 is SQIVND (reference sequence). The CDR3 bases are TGTGCCAGTAGGCACCCCGGGACTAGCGGGAAGGATGAGCAGTTCTTC. Its translation: CASRHPGTSGKDEQFF. The full variable domain, rest sourced from reference TRBV19 and TRBJ2-1, is DGGITQSPKYLFRKEGQNVTLSCEQNLNHDAMYWYRQDPGQGLRLIYYSQIVNDFQKGDIAEGYSVSREKKESFPLTVTSAQKNPTAFYLCASRHPGTSGKDEQFFGPGTRLTVL.

The chain couples TRBV5-1 to TRBJ1-1; 9 bases line up with TRBD1. J was trimmed by 0 bases and V by 3 bases; bases with no gene match: 9. In germline, CDR1 is SGHRS, CDR2 YFSETQ. The CDR3 consists of 17 residues. CDR3 loop: CASSYLGQGRVNTEAFF. The CDR3 coding sequence is TGCGCCAGCAGCTATTTGGGACAGGGTCGGGTGAACACTGAAGCTTTCTTT.

Comments on this clone: Sequence at one end of the junction differs from germline and may be a read error. The rearrangement uses TRBV19 and TRBJ2-2; D ambiguous. CDR3 length: 11 residues. CDR1 is LNHDA and CDR2 is SQIVND in the germline V gene (reference sequence). CDR3 nucleotide sequence: TGTGCCAGCAGTACTTACGGGGAGCTGTTTTTT. It translates to CASSTYGELFF.

This rearrangement joins TRBV5-4 to TRBJ2-1, with a possible D match to TRBD1 (6 bases). Per germline, CDR1 SGHNT and CDR2 YYREEE (reference sequence). Trimming took off 3 bases at V and 7 bases at J, with 11 bases between the two ends. There are 13 residues in the CDR3. The CDR3 region has the DNA TGTGCCAGCAGCTCCACTAGGGGGAATGAGCAGTTCTTC. It is translated as CASSSTRGNEQFF.

The genes are TRBV2 and TRBJ2-5, with unresolved D. V gave up 6 bases and J gave up 2 bases, with 1 base separating them. From germline, CDR1 is SNHLY and CDR2 FYNNEI. The CDR3 spans 10 residues. This chain's CDR3 is CASRQETQYF. CDR3 in DNA: TGTGCCAGCAGACAAGAGACCCAGTACTTC.

This clone was recorded a few times. This rearrangement joins TRBV2 to TRBJ2-2; 7 bases match TRBD2. Germline assignment: CDR1 SNHLY and CDR2 FYNNEI. CDR3 length equals 16 residues. Unmatched junction bases numbered 12, after V lost 7 bases and J lost 4 bases. The CDR3 here is CASTFSGGSGTGELFF. The CDR3 DNA reads as TGTGCCAGCACATTCTCGGGGGGATCGGGCACCGGGGAGCTGTTTTTT.

V is TRBV27 and J is TRBJ2-1; 9 bases are shared with TRBD2. The CDR3 has 14 residues. Germline lookup yields CDR1 MNHEY and CDR2 SMNVEV (reference sequence). J was trimmed by 7 bases and V by 8 bases; bases with no gene match: 9. The CDR3 region has the DNA TGTGCCAGCGCCGCGGGCGGGAGGGGTAATGAGCAGTTCTTC. It specifies CASAAGGRGNEQFF.

The chain links TRBV7-7 to TRBJ2-1; 13 nucleotides line up with TRBD2. The V gene end was trimmed by 5 bases and the J gene end by 9 bases; junction bases not matched to a gene: 13. This CDR3 has 17 amino acids. Germline V gives CDR1 SSHAT, CDR2 FNYEAQ (reference sequence). CDR3 bases: TGTGCCAGCAGCCGCTACCCCGGGACTAGCGGGATCGGTGAGCAGTTCTTC. Translation gives CASSRYPGTSGIGEQFF.

This clone was seen just once. The chain has TRBV5-1 and TRBJ2-7; D not resolved. The V gene lost 2 bases and the J gene lost 6 bases, with 12 bases spanning the gap. CDR3 length: 13 residues. Germline-derived CDR1 and CDR2 are SGHRS and YFSETQ. This CDR3 is CASSFETWLEQYF. The CDR3 DNA follows: TGCGCCAGCAGCTTTGAGACATGGCTCGAGCAGTACTTC.

The chain joins TRBV27 to TRBJ2-3; 7 bases line up with TRBD1. Per germline, CDR1 MNHEY and CDR2 SMNVEV (reference sequence). The J segment lost 2 bases and the V segment lost 4 bases, leaving 9 bases of the junction unmatched. The CDR3 has 16 residues. CDR3 DNA: TGTGCCAGCAGTTCCCCTTGGGGACAGCTCACAGATACGCAGTATTTT. Translated: CASSSPWGQLTDTQYF.

This clone was counted ten times or more. This chain links TRBV10-3 with TRBJ1-1; D unclear. The CDR3 length is 12 residues. Trimming left V 6 bases short and J 1 base short, with 6 bases between. Germline V lookup: CDR1 ENHRY, CDR2 SYGVKD. The CDR3 sequence is CAISTGNTEAFF. DNA for the CDR3: TGTGCCATCAGCACTGGGAACACTGAAGCTTTCTTT.

The gene calls are TRBV7-2 and TRBJ2-3; either TRBD1 or TRBD2 may supply D (5 bases each). Germline CDR1 SGHTA, CDR2 FQGNSA. The CDR3 is 16 amino acids. Trimming removed 5 bases at V and 2 bases at J, with 17 bases between. In DNA, the CDR3 is TGTGCCAGCAGCGCCCTGAAGGGGAGCCCCACAGATACGCAGTATTTT. It codes for CASSALKGSPTDTQYF.

The chain uses TRBV19 and TRBJ2-2, with 10 bases fitting TRBD2. This CDR3 is 19 amino acids long. The germline CDR1 and CDR2 sequences are LNHDA and SQIVND (reference sequence). The ends lost 7 bases at V and 4 bases at J; junction bases unmatched: 18. The DNA for the CDR3 is TGTGCCAGTAAAACGAGCGGGAGGGGTAGTAGGGAATCCACCGGGGAGCTGTTTTTT. This codes for CASKTSGRGSRESTGELFF.

The chain couples TRBV9 to TRBJ1-4; no definite D call. Trimming pared 1 base from V and 0 bases from J, leaving 7 bases between. Germline values: CDR1 SGDLS, CDR2 YYNGEE. CDR3 length: 15 residues. Here the CDR3 DNA reads TGTGCCAGCAGCGTAAGCGGGACAACTAATGAAAAACTGTTTTTT. This translates into CASSVSGTTNEKLFF.